These 25 T cell receptor beta chains were all obtained from the same sample, sequenced in a study of identical twins (dated by TCRdb to 2015 to 2016). Library preparation was by 5' RACE. Reads for this sample came from an Illumina HiSeq 2000. The public reads were run again by TCRdb, first through fastp at Q25 and then through MiXCR, and only productive beta chains were kept. Rows are unified per CDR3 protein, each entry keeping the most common DNA and genes. The sample table lists more than 1.5 million distinct CDR3 sequences, 32% of them with a count of one. Clones ranked in the top ten supply around 0.25% of the sample. Sequencing was carried out using cord blood. The origin of the receptors is a newborn girl in good health.

This clonotype has a handful of counts. The rearrangement uses TRBV7-9 and TRBJ2-7; 7 nucleotides match TRBD2. From germline, CDR1 is SEHNR and CDR2 FQNEAQ (reference sequence). Unmatched junction bases numbered 12, after V lost 5 bases and J lost 2 bases. The CDR3 has 16 residues. The CDR3 region has the DNA TGTGCCAGCAGCCCCTTGGCGGGAGTATCGACCTACGAGCAGTACTTC. It is translated as CASSPLAGVSTYEQYF.

This clonotype was seen more than once but under ten times. The V call is TRBV20-1, the J call TRBJ1-2, with a possible D match to TRBD1 (6 bases). The CDR3 is 13 residues long. Germline V gene sequence: CDR1 DFQATT, CDR2 SNEGSKA (reference sequence). V lost 0 bases and J 8 bases, leaving 13 bases between the germline ends. CDR3 nucleotide sequence: TGCAGTGCTAGAGATAGTAGGGGGTACGGCTACACCTTC. This translates into CSARDSRGYGYTF.

This clonotype was counted a single time. The chain is built from TRBV20-1 and TRBJ1-1; D possibly corresponds to TRBD1 (6 bases). The CDR3 runs 14 residues. CDR1 is DFQATT and CDR2 is SNEGSKA in the germline V gene (reference sequence). The V end lost 3 bases, the J end lost 0 bases, and 11 bases lay between the germline ends. CDR3 bases: TGCAGTGCTAGTCAGGGGTGGGTGAACACTGAAGCTTTCTTT. Protein sequence: CSASQGWVNTEAFF.

The rearrangement uses TRBV20-1 and TRBJ2-3, with no clear D. This CDR3 comprises 14 residues. Trimming removed 6 bases at V and 1 base at J, with 14 bases between. Germline CDR1 DFQATT, CDR2 SNEGSKA (reference sequence). CDR3 in amino acids: CSAHSLWGTDTQYF. The CDR3, as DNA: TGCAGTGCCCATTCCCTCTGGGGCACAGATACGCAGTATTTT.

V is TRBV20-1 and J is TRBJ1-1; a possible D gene is TRBD1 (5 bases). CDR1 is DFQATT and CDR2 is SNEGSKA in the germline V gene (reference sequence). CDR3 length: 13 residues. The V end was cut by 6 bases, the J end by 2 bases, with 13 bases between. CDR3 protein: CSAETDTNTEAFF. The DNA of the CDR3 is TGCAGTGCCGAGACAGATACCAACACTGAAGCTTTCTTT.

This rearrangement joins TRBV28 to TRBJ1-2; D perhaps matches TRBD1 (5 bases). The CDR3 has 18 amino acids. Per germline, CDR1 MDHEN and CDR2 SYDVKM. The V and J ends lost 3 bases and 0 bases respectively, with 20 bases between them. CDR3 coding DNA: TGTGCCAGCAGTTTCCGACAGTGGGCTACTCAAGCTAACTATGGCTACACCTTC. This encodes CASSFRQWATQANYGYTF.

The genes are TRBV6-2 or TRBV6-3 and TRBJ2-2; TRBD2 matches 9 bases. Germline values: CDR1 MNHEY, CDR2 SVGEGT. After removal of 2 bases from V and 5 bases from J, the junction contained 9 bases not matched to a gene. There are 17 residues in the CDR3. CDR3 loop: CASSYLLTSGRTGELFF. DNA of the CDR3: TGTGCCAGCAGTTACCTGTTGACTAGCGGAAGGACCGGGGAGCTGTTTTTT.

The V call is TRBV6-1, the J call TRBJ2-3, with TRBD2 matching over 11 bases. V was clipped by 1 base and J by 0 bases; unmatched bases: 9. Germline CDR1 MNHNS, CDR2 SASEGT. The CDR3 consists of 19 residues. In DNA, the CDR3 is TGTGCCAGCAGTGAAGAGGTAGCGGGGGGGCCGTATAGCACAGATACGCAGTATTTT. Protein product: CASSEEVAGGPYSTDTQYF.

V is TRBV20-1 and J is TRBJ2-5, with a weak D call TRBD1 (6 bases). The V end was cut by 1 base, the J end by 5 bases, with 11 bases between. Germline lookup yields CDR1 DFQATT and CDR2 SNEGSKA (reference sequence). The CDR3 totals 13 residues. CDR3 in DNA: TGCAGTGCTAGAGTAATAGGACAGGAGACCCAGTACTTC. Protein sequence: CSARVIGQETQYF.

CDR3 coding DNA: TGTGCCAGCAGCCAAAGCGGACCCTTTTACAATGAGCAGTTCTTC. It specifies CASSQSGPFYNEQFF. This chain uses TRBV3-1 with TRBJ2-1; a possible D gene is TRBD2 (5 bases). Germline-derived CDR1 and CDR2 are LGHDT and YNNKEL (reference sequence). Trimming removed 2 bases from V and 4 bases from J, with 12 bases in between. The CDR3 length is 15 residues.

V is TRBV7-9 and J is TRBJ2-1; 14 nucleotides match TRBD2. Losses at the gene ends were 5 bases for V and 10 bases for J; bases not matched to a gene: 10. The CDR3 consists of 16 residues. Germline values: CDR1 SEHNR, CDR2 FQNEAQ (reference sequence). CDR3 nucleotides: TGTGCCAGCAGCCCCAGACTAGCGGGAGGGCCTCGGGAGCAGTTCTTC. Translated: CASSPRLAGGPREQFF.

This clonotype has ten or more counts. The gene calls are TRBV20-1 and TRBJ2-3, with a weak D call TRBD2 (6 bases). Germline loops: CDR1 DFQATT, CDR2 SNEGSKA (reference sequence). CDR3 size: 14 residues. The V and J ends lost 5 bases and 5 bases respectively, with 17 bases between them. Here the CDR3 reads CSAQLSGIIDTQYF. In nucleotides, the CDR3 is TGCAGTGCTCAACTTAGCGGAATCATAGATACGCAGTATTTT.

The J gene is TRBJ2-1, the V gene TRBV20-1, with D uncertain. This CDR3 has 13 amino acids. The germline CDR1 and CDR2 sequences are DFQATT and SNEGSKA (reference sequence). V was cut by 0 bases and J by 2 bases, with 5 bases left in between. In DNA, the CDR3 is TGCAGTGCTAGAGACGGCACCTACAATGAGCAGTTCTTC. It is translated as CSARDGTYNEQFF.

This clonotype was observed a handful of times. The V and J genes are TRBV24-1 and TRBJ2-2; weak D call: TRBD2 (6 bases). There are 16 residues in the CDR3. Germline CDR1 and CDR2: KGHDR and SFDVKD. Trimming took 1 base from V and 4 from J, leaving 12 bases between them. In DNA form, the CDR3 reads TGTGCCACCAGTGATTTTCGGGGGAGAGGCACCGGGGAGCTGTTTTTT. Residues: CATSDFRGRGTGELFF.

This clonotype has more than one count but fewer than ten. This sequence joins TRBV7-9 and TRBJ2-7, with 7 bases identical to TRBD2. There are 14 residues in the CDR3. With V trimmed by 5 bases and J by 0 bases, 4 bases remained unmatched. Germline V gene data show CDR1 as SEHNR and CDR2 as FQNEAQ (reference sequence). The CDR3 loop is CASSGEGRSYEQYF. CDR3 nucleotides: TGTGCCAGCAGCGGGGAGGGACGCTCCTACGAGCAGTACTTC.

This clonotype appeared a few times. V is TRBV12-1 and J is TRBJ1-5; the DNA was not used to check the table's D call, TRBD1. TRBV12-1 corresponds to a pseudogene. The CDR3 spans 14 residues. The DNA for the CDR3 is TGTGCCAGCAGCTTTAAGGGGAAGGGGCAGCCCCAGCATTTT. It encodes CASSFKGKGQPQHF.

The chain couples TRBV5-1 to TRBJ2-1; D might be TRBD1 or TRBD2, each matching 5 bases. The V end lost 4 bases, the J end lost 1 base, and 12 bases lay between the germline ends. The CDR3 consists of 15 residues. Germline V gives CDR1 SGHRS, CDR2 YFSETQ. This chain's CDR3 is CASSPDSGSYNEQFF. For the CDR3, the DNA is TGCGCCAGCAGCCCGGACTCAGGGTCCTACAATGAGCAGTTCTTC.

This clonotype was seen ten or more times. The chain carries TRBV28 and TRBJ2-7, with D uncertain. V shed 6 bases and J shed 3 bases, with 9 bases lying between them. The germline V gene encodes CDR1 MDHEN and CDR2 SYDVKM. The CDR3 sequence is 12 residues long. CDR3 nucleotide sequence: TGTGCCAGCAGCCTTCGCCACTACGAGCAGTACTTC. It is translated as CASSLRHYEQYF.

This clonotype has ten or more counts. The chain joins TRBV3-1 to TRBJ2-7, with no clear D. Germline values: CDR1 LGHDT, CDR2 YNNKEL (reference sequence). Trimming took 2 bases from V and 12 from J, leaving 11 bases between them. The CDR3 spans 11 residues. CDR3 region: CASSQIGSLYF. CDR3 DNA: TGTGCCAGCAGCCAAATTGGGTCCTTGTACTTC.

This rearrangement joins TRBV11-2 to TRBJ2-2; a possible D gene is TRBD1 (6 bases). Germline CDR1 is SGHAT and CDR2 is FQNNGV. V gave up 1 base and J gave up 5 bases, with 11 bases separating them. The CDR3 length is 15 residues. For the CDR3, the DNA is TGTGCCAGCAGCTTAGGGGGGCGTCTTACCGGGGAGCTGTTTTTT. Translation: CASSLGGRLTGELFF.

The chain couples TRBV6-1 to TRBJ2-4; tentatively, D is TRBD1 (6 bases). The J call may be mistaken, given a closer DNA end match to TRBJ2-7. CDR3 size: 15 residues. CDR1 is MNHNS and CDR2 is SASEGT in the germline V gene. The CDR3 sequence is CASSSLTGLLYEQYF. CDR3 coding DNA: TGTGCCAGCAGTTCGTTAACAGGGCTCCTTTACGAGCAGTACTTC.

J is TRBJ1-2 and V is TRBV9, with D possibly matching TRBD1 (5 bases). This CDR3 is 14 amino acids long. Germline V gene sequence: CDR1 SGDLS, CDR2 YYNGEE. V lost 0 bases and J 7 bases, leaving 13 bases between the germline ends. CDR3 in amino acids: CASSVATWQGGYTF. Written as DNA, the CDR3 is TGTGCCAGCAGCGTAGCTACGTGGCAGGGTGGCTACACCTTC.

The V gene is TRBV15, the J gene TRBJ2-2; D call uncertain. With 5 bases removed from V and 3 bases from J, the gap between germline ends came to 7 bases. CDR1 and CDR2 (germline): LNHNV, YYDKDF (reference sequence). The CDR3 is 13 amino acids. CDR3 DNA: TGTGCCACCAGCGAGTTCCACACCGGGGAGCTGTTTTTT. This sequence encodes CATSEFHTGELFF.

Only a few counts were recorded for this clonotype. The chain couples TRBV27 to TRBJ2-3; 10 bases map to TRBD1. Looked up from germline, CDR1 is MNHEY and CDR2 is SMNVEV (reference sequence). The CDR3 consists of 16 residues. Trimming at V came to 6 bases and at J to 0 bases, leaving 6 bases not matched to a gene. DNA for the CDR3: TGTGCCAGCAGAAACCCGGGACAGGGGAGCACAGATACGCAGTATTTT. Translation: CASRNPGQGSTDTQYF.

The V gene is TRBV12-5, the J gene TRBJ1-2, with 10 positions matching TRBD1. V trimming: 6 bases; J trimming: 8 bases; junction bases outside the gene matches: 9. Per germline, CDR1 LGHNT and CDR2 FRNRAP. CDR3 length equals 14 residues. CDR3 bases: TGTGCTAGTGGCCCCAGGGACAGGGGTCCCGGCTACACCTTC. This translates into CASGPRDRGPGYTF.